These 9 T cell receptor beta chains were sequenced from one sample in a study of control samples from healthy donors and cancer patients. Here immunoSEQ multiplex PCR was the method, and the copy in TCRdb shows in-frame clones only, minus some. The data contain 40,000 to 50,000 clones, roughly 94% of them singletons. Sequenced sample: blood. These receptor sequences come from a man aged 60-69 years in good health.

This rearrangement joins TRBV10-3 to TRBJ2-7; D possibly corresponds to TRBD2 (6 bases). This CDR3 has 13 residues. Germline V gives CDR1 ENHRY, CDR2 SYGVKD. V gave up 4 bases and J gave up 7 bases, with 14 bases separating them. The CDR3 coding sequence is TGTGCCATCAGTGTCGGGGACTTTGGTGAGCAGTACTTC. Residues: CAISVGDFGEQYF.

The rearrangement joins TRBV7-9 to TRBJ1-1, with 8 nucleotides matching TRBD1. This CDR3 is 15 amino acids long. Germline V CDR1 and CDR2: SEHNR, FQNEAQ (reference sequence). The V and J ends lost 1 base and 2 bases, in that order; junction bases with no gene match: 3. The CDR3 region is CASSLEQGDNTEAFF. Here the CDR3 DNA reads TGTGCCAGCAGCTTAGAACAGGGGGATAACACTGAAGCTTTCTTT.

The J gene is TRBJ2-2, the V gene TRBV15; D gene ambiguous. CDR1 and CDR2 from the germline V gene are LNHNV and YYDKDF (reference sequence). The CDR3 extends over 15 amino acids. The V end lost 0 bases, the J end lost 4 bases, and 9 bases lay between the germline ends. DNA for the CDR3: TGTGCCACCAGCAGAGAAGGCAGAGGCACCGGGGAGCTGTTTTTT. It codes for CATSREGRGTGELFF.

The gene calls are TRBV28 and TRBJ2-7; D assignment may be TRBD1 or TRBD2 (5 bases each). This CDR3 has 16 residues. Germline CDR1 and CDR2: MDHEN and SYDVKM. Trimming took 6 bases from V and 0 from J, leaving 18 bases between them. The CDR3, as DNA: TGTGCCAGCAGCCCAGCGGACAAGCCGAGCTCCTACGAGCAGTACTTC. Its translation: CASSPADKPSSYEQYF.

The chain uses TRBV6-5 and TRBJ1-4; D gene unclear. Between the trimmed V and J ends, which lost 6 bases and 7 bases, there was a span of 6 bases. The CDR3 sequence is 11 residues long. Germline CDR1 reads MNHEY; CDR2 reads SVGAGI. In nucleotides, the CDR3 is TGTGCCAGCAGGGGGAGTGAAAAACTGTTTTTT. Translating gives CASRGSEKLFF.

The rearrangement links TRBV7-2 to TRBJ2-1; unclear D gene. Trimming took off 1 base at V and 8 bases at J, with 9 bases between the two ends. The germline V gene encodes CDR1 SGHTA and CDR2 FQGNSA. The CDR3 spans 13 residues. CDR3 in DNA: TGTGCCAGCAGCTTAGTCCCTAGTGATGAGCAGTTCTTC. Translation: CASSLVPSDEQFF.

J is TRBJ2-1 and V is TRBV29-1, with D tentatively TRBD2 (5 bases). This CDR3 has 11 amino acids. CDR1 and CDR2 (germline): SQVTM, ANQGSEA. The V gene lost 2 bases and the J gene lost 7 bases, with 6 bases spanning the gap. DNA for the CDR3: TGCAGCGTTGAATTAGCGAATGAGCAGTTCTTC. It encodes CSVELANEQFF.

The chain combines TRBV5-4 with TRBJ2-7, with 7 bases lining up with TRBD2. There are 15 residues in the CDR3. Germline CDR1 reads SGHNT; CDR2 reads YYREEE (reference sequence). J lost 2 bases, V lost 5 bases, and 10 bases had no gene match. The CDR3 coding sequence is TGTGCCAGCAGACCGGGAGGTTCCGGTCCCTACGAGCAGTACTTC. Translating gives CASRPGGSGPYEQYF. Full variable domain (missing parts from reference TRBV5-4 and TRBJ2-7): ETGVTQSPTHLIKTRGQQVTLRCSSQSGHNTVSWYQQALGQGPQFIFQYYREEENGRGNFPPRFSGLQFPNYSSELNVNALELDDSALYLCASRPGGSGPYEQYFGPGTRLTVT.

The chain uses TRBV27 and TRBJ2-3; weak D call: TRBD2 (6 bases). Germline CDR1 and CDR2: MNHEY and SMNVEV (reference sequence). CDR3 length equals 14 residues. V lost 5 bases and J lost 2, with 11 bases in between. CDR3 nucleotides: TGTGCCAGCAGTCGTAGCGGTAACACAGATACGCAGTATTTT. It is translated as CASSRSGNTDTQYF.